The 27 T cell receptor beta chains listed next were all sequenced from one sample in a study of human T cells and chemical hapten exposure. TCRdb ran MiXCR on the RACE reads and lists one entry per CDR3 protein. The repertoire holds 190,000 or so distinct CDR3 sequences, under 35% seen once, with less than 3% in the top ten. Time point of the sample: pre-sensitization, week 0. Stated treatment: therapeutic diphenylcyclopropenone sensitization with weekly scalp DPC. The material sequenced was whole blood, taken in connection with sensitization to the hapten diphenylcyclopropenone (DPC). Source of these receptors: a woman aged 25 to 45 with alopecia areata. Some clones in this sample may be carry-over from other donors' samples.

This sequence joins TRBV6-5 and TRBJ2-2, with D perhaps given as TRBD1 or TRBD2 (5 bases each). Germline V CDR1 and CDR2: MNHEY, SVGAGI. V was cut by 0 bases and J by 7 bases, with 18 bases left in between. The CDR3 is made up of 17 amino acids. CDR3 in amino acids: CASSYSPGTLDDGELFF. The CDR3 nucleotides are TGTGCCAGCAGTTACTCGCCCGGGACCCTCGACGACGGGGAGCTGTTTTTT.

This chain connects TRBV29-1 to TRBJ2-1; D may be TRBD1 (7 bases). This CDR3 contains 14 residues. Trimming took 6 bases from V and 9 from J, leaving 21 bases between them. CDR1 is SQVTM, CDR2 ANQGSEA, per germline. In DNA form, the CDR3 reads TGCAGCGTGAGACAGGGAGGTAGGAATGGTGAGCAGTTCTTC. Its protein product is CSVRQGGRNGEQFF.

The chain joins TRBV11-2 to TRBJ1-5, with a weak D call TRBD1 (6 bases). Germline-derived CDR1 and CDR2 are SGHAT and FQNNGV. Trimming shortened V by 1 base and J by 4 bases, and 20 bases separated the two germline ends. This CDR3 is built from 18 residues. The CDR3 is CASSLGVGAGALNQPQHF. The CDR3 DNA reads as TGTGCCAGCAGCTTAGGCGTCGGGGCGGGGGCCCTAAATCAGCCCCAGCATTTT.

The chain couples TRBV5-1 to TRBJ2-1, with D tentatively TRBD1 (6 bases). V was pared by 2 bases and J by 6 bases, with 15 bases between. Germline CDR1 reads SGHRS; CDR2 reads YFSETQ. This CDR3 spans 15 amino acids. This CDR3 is CASSFQGTMTNEQFF. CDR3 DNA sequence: TGCGCCAGCAGCTTCCAGGGGACGATGACCAATGAGCAGTTCTTC. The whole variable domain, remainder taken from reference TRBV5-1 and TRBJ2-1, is KAGVTQTPRYLIKTRGQQVTLSCSPISGHRSVSWYQQTPGQGLQFLFEYFSETQRNKGNFPGRFSGRQFSNSRSEMNVSTLELGDSALYLCASSFQGTMTNEQFFGPGTRLTVL.

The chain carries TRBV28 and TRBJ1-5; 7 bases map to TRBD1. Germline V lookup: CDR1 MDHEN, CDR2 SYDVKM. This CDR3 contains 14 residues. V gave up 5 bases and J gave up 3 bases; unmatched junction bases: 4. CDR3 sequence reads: CASSEGQINQPQHF. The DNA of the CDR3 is TGTGCCAGCAGTGAGGGACAGATCAATCAGCCCCAGCATTTT.

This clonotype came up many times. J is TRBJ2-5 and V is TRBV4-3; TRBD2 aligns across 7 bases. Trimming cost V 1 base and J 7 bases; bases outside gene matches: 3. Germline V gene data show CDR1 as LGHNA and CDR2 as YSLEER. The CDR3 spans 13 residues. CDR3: CASSQGLAGTQYF. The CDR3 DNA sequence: TGCGCCAGCAGCCAAGGACTAGCAGGGACCCAGTACTTC.

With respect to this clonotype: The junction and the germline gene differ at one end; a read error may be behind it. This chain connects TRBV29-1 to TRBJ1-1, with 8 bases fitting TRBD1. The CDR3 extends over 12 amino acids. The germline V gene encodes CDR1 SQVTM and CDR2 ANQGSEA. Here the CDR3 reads CSVRGLNTEAYF. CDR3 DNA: TGCAGCGTCAGGGGGCTAAACACTGAAGCTTACTTT.

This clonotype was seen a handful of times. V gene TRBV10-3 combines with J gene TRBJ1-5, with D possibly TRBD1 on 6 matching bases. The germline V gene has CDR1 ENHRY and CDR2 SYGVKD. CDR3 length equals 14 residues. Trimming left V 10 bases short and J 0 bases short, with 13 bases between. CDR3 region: CASRGGYSNQPQHF. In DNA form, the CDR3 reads TGTGCCAGCAGGGGAGGCTATAGCAATCAGCCCCAGCATTTT.

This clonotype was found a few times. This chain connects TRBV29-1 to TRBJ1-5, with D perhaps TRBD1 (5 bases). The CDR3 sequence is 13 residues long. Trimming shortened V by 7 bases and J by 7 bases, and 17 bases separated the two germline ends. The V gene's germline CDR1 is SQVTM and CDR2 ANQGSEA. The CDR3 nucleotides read TGCAGCGCCCTGGGGCAGGGAGGACAGCCCCAGCATTTT. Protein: CSALGQGGQPQHF.

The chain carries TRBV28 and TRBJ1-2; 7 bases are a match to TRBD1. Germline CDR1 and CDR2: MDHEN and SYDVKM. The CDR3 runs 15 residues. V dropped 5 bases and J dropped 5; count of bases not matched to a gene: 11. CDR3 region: CASSPPDRLFYGYTF. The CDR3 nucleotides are TGTGCCAGCAGTCCGCCGGACAGGCTTTTTTATGGCTACACCTTC.

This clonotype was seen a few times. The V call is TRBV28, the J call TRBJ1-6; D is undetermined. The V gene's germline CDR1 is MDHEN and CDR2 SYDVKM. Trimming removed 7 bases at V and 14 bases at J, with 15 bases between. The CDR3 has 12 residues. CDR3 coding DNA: TGTGCCAGCATCGGAGGGAGATCTACCCTCCACTTT. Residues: CASIGGRSTLHF. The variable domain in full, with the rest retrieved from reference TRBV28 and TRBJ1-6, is DVKVTQSSRYLVKRTGEKVFLECVQDMDHENMFWYRQDPGLGLRLIYFSYDVKMKEKGDIPEGYSVSREKKERFSLILESASTNQTSMYLCASIGGRSTLHFGNGTRLTVT.

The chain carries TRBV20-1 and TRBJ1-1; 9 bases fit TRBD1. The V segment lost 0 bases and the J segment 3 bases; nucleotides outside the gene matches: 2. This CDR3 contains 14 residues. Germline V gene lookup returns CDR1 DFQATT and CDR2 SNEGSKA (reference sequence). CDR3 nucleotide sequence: TGCAGTGCTAGAGATGGACAGGGGCACACTGAAGCTTTCTTT. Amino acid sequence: CSARDGQGHTEAFF.

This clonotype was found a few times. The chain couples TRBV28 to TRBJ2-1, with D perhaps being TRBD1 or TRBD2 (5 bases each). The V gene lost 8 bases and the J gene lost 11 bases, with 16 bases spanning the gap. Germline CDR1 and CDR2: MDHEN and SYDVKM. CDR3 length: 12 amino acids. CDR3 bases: TGTGCCAGCTCATCATTCCGGGACCAGCAGTTCTTC. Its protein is CASSSFRDQQFF.

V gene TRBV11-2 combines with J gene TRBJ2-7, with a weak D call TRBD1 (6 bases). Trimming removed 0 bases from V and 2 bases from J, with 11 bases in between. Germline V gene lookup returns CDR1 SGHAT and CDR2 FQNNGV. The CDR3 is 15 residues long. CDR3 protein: CASSLERTATYEQYF. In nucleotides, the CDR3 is TGTGCCAGCAGCTTAGAACGGACAGCAACCTACGAGCAGTACTTC.

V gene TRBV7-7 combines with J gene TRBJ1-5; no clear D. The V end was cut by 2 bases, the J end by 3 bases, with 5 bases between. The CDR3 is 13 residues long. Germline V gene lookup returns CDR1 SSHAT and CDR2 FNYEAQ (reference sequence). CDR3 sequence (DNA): TGTGCCAGCAGCTTAACAGTCAATCAGCCCCAGCATTTT. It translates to CASSLTVNQPQHF.

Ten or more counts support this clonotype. The CDR3 sequence: CASSQREHAYEQYF. The CDR3 region has the DNA TGTGCCAGCAGCCAGCGGGAGCACGCCTACGAGCAGTACTTC. The V call is TRBV28, the J call TRBJ2-7; 8 nucleotides align to TRBD2. Germline loops: CDR1 MDHEN, CDR2 SYDVKM. The CDR3 loop spans 14 amino acids. V gave up 6 bases and J gave up 2 bases; unmatched junction bases: 6.

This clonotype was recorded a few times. The CDR3 loop is CASSFLRDTQYF. The DNA of the CDR3 is TGTGCCAGCAGCTTCCTTCGGGATACGCAGTATTTT. The chain is built from TRBV7-2 and TRBJ2-3; D ambiguous. Trimming removed 3 bases at V and 6 bases at J, with 7 bases between. The CDR3 contains 12 residues. From germline, CDR1 is SGHTA and CDR2 FQGNSA.

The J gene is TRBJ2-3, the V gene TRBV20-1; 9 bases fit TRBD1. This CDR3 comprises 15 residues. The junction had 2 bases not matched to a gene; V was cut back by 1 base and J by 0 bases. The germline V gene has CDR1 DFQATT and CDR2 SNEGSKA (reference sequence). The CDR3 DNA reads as TGCAGTGCTAGAGGGGACAGGGCTAGCACAGATACGCAGTATTTT. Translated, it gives CSARGDRASTDTQYF.

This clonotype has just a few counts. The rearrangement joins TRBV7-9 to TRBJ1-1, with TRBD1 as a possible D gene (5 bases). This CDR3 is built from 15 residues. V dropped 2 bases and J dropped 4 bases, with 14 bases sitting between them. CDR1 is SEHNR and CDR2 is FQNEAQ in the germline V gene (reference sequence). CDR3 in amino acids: CASSLSSGRGTEAFF. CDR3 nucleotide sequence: TGTGCCAGCAGCTTAAGTTCGGGGCGGGGCACTGAAGCTTTCTTT.

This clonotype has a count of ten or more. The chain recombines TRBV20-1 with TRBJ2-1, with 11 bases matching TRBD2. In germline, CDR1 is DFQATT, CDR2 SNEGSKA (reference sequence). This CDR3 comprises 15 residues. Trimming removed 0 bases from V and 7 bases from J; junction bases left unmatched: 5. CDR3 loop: CSARDIAGGSNEQFF. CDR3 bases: TGCAGTGCTAGAGATATAGCGGGAGGGTCGAATGAGCAGTTCTTC.

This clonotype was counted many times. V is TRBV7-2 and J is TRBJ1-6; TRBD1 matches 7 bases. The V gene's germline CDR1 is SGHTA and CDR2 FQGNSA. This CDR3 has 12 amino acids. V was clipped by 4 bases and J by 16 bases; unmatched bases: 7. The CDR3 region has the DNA TGTGCCAGCAGCTACCCAGGGGGTACGCTCCACTTT. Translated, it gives CASSYPGGTLHF.

CDR3 sequence (DNA): TGCAGTGCTAGAGATCGCCTAGTGGGTCAAGAGACCCAGTACTTC. Amino acids: CSARDRLVGQETQYF. The J gene is TRBJ2-5, the V gene TRBV20-1, with D hard to call. Germline CDR1 reads DFQATT; CDR2 reads SNEGSKA (reference sequence). V was pared by 0 bases and J by 2 bases, with 13 bases between. The CDR3 has 15 amino acids.

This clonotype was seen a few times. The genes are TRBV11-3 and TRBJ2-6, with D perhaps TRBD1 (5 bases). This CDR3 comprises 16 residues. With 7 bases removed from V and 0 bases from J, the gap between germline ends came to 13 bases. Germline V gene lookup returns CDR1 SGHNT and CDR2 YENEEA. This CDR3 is CASTDRRSSGANVLTF. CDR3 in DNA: TGTGCCAGCACTGACAGAAGGAGCTCTGGGGCCAACGTCCTGACTTTC.

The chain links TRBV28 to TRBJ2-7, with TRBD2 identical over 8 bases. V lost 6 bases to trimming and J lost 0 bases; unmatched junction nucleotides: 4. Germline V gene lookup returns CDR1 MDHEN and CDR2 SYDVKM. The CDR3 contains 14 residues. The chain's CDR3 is CASSTSGSSYEQYF. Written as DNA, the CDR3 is TGTGCCAGCAGCACTAGCGGTAGCTCCTACGAGCAGTACTTC.

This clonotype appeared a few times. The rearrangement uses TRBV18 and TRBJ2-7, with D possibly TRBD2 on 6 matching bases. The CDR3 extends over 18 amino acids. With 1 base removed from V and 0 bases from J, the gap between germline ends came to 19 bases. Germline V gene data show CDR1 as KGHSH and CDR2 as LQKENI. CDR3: CASSPRPLGGRSSYEQYF. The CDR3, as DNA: TGTGCCAGCTCACCACGGCCCCTGGGGGGAAGGAGCTCCTACGAGCAGTACTTC.

The CDR3 DNA follows: TGTGCCAGCAGTTACTCGCGAACGACGGGGTCACCCCTCCACTTT. It translates to CASSYSRTTGSPLHF. The chain joins TRBV6-5 to TRBJ1-6; D is unclear. The CDR3 has 15 amino acids. Germline assignment: CDR1 MNHEY and CDR2 SVGAGI. V gave up 0 bases and J gave up 10 bases, with 13 bases separating them.

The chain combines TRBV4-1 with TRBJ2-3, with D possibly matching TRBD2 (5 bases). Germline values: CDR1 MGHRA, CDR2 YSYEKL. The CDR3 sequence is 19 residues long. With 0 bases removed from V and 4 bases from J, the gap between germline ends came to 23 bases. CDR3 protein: CASSQEVGWAPNSADTQYF. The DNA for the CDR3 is TGCGCCAGCAGCCAAGAGGTAGGCTGGGCGCCGAATAGCGCAGATACGCAGTATTTT.